A single sample is the source of the 29 T cell receptor beta chains below, sequenced in a study of cytomegalovirus exposure and HLA in healthy donors. It was with 60 Vbeta and 13 Jbeta primers that the PCR ran. Assay used: immunoSEQ multiplex PCR; TCRdb lists only in-frame clones, some missing. In the table there are 150,000 to 200,000 clones, more than 65% of which are singletons. The sample was PBMCs. These TCRs come from a woman in her twenties or thirties in good health and CMV-seropositive.

V gene TRBV5-6 combines with J gene TRBJ2-3, with a weak D call TRBD2 (5 bases). The CDR3 length is 15 residues. The V gene lost 1 base and the J gene lost 2 bases, with 11 bases spanning the gap. Germline CDR1 reads SGHDT; CDR2 reads YYEEEE. CDR3 protein: CASSLKTGITDTQYF. CDR3 in DNA: TGTGCCAGCAGCTTGAAGACGGGGATCACAGATACGCAGTATTTT.

CDR3 sequence reads: CASSLPDRGYGYTF. In DNA form, the CDR3 reads TGTGCCAGCAGCTTACCCGACCGAGGCTATGGCTACACCTTC. The rearrangement uses TRBV7-9 and TRBJ1-2; D gene uncertain. The CDR3 runs to 14 residues. The V end was cut by 2 bases, the J end by 4 bases, with 11 bases between. Germline V CDR1 and CDR2: SEHNR, FQNEAQ (reference sequence).

The V gene is TRBV7-6, the J gene TRBJ2-7, with a tentative D call TRBD2 (6 bases). The CDR3 runs to 15 residues. The V gene lost 5 bases and the J gene lost 0 bases, with 14 bases spanning the gap. Germline CDR1 is SGHVS and CDR2 is FNYEAQ. The CDR3 nucleotides read TGTGCCAGCAGCCCCCGGGGGTATACCTCCTACGAGCAGTACTTC. As protein: CASSPRGYTSYEQYF.

This chain links TRBV28 with TRBJ2-7; no definite D call. With 1 base removed from V and 2 bases from J, the gap between germline ends came to 9 bases. CDR3 size: 14 residues. From germline, CDR1 is MDHEN and CDR2 SYDVKM. CDR3: CASSLSGVPYEQYF. As DNA, the CDR3 is TGTGCCAGCAGTTTATCCGGAGTCCCCTACGAGCAGTACTTC. The full variable domain, with the rest looked up from reference TRBV28 and TRBJ2-7, is DVKVTQSSRYLVKRTGEKVFLECVQDMDHENMFWYRQDPGLGLRLIYFSYDVKMKEKGDIPEGYSVSREKKERFSLILESASTNQTSMYLCASSLSGVPYEQYFGPGTRLTVT.

The V and J genes are TRBV4-2 and TRBJ2-2; D possibly corresponds to TRBD2 (5 bases). The germline gives CDR1 LGHNA, CDR2 YNFKEQ. The CDR3 runs 13 residues. Trimming stripped 4 bases from V and 6 bases from J, with 9 bases between. In DNA form, the CDR3 reads TGTGCCAGCAGCCCCAAACTAGCCGGGGAGCTGTTTTTT. Residues: CASSPKLAGELFF.

The genes are TRBV19 and TRBJ1-6; 7 bases are shared with TRBD1. The CDR3 spans 14 residues. Germline CDR1 reads LNHDA; CDR2 reads SQIVND (reference sequence). Trimming at V came to 10 bases and at J to 7 bases, leaving 10 bases not matched to a gene. The CDR3 nucleotides are TGTGCCACTACCCAAGGGGGCGGGAATTCACCCCTCCACTTT. It specifies CATTQGGGNSPLHF.

Only one count was recorded for this clone. The chain joins TRBV9 to TRBJ2-7; D might be TRBD1 (5 bases). V shed 0 bases and J shed 3 bases, with 10 bases lying between them. The CDR3 runs to 14 residues. CDR1 is SGDLS, CDR2 YYNGEE, per germline. The CDR3 region has the DNA TGTGCCAGCAGCGTAGTAGGTCAGGGCTACGAGCAGTACTTC. Translation gives CASSVVGQGYEQYF. Using reference TRBV9 and TRBJ2-7 for the parts outside the CDR3, the full variable domain is DSGVTQTPKHLITATGQRVTLRCSPRSGDLSVYWYQQSLDQGLQFLIQYYNGEERAKGNILERFSAQQFPDLHSELNLSSLELGDSALYFCASSVVGQGYEQYFGPGTRLTVT.

The CDR3 protein is CASSRDRVEEKLFF. The CDR3 bases are TGTGCCAGCAGTCGGGACAGGGTTGAGGAAAAACTGTTTTTT. The chain is built from TRBV5-5 and TRBJ1-4; TRBD1 aligns across 9 bases. Trimming took 5 bases from V and 8 from J; bases not matched to a gene: 7. CDR3 size: 14 residues. CDR1 and CDR2 from the germline V gene are SGHKS and YYEKEE (reference sequence).

The sample holds one count of this clone. The chain couples TRBV11-2 to TRBJ1-2; no firm D call. The V and J ends lost 5 bases and 5 bases respectively, with 9 bases between them. The CDR3 sequence is 12 residues long. Per germline, CDR1 SGHAT and CDR2 FQNNGV. The CDR3 spells CASSPTGYGYTF. CDR3 DNA sequence: TGTGCCAGCAGCCCGACTGGTTATGGCTACACCTTC.

The chain carries TRBV4-1 and TRBJ2-1; 9 bases map to TRBD2. With V trimmed by 0 bases and J by 15 bases, 12 bases remained unmatched. CDR1 and CDR2 from the germline V gene are MGHRA and YSYEKL. CDR3 size: 15 residues. The CDR3 DNA sequence: TGCGCCAGCAGCCAAGAAGAACTGCGGGGGGGCTCGCGGTTCTTC. Translating it yields CASSQEELRGGSRFF.

The gene calls are TRBV15 and TRBJ2-5; D is possibly TRBD2 (7 bases). Germline values: CDR1 LNHNV, CDR2 YYDKDF (reference sequence). V lost 0 bases and J lost 3, with 14 bases in between. The CDR3 sequence is 16 residues long. The CDR3 sequence is CATSRDPRGAKETQYF. CDR3 nucleotide sequence: TGTGCCACCAGCAGAGATCCTCGGGGGGCTAAAGAGACCCAGTACTTC.

This clone occurred once. V is TRBV2 and J is TRBJ1-2; TRBD1 might be the D (6 bases). Trimming took off 7 bases at V and 8 bases at J, with 17 bases between the two ends. This CDR3 comprises 13 residues. Germline CDR1 and CDR2: SNHLY and FYNNEI. CDR3 in amino acids: CASMNGGALGYTF. Written as DNA, the CDR3 is TGTGCCAGCATGAATGGGGGCGCCTTGGGCTACACCTTC.

This chain connects TRBV19 to TRBJ1-2; 7 bases line up with TRBD1. After removal of 5 bases from V and 5 bases from J, the junction contained 2 bases not matched to a gene. The CDR3 is 12 residues long. Germline V CDR1 and CDR2: LNHDA, SQIVND (reference sequence). In DNA, the CDR3 is TGTGCCAGTAGTCCGACAGGGTATGGCTACACCTTC. Translated: CASSPTGYGYTF.

The chain employs TRBV2 and TRBJ1-1; D might be TRBD1 (5 bases). CDR3 length equals 13 residues. Per the germline V gene, CDR1 is SNHLY and CDR2 is FYNNEI. The V and J ends lost 4 bases and 3 bases respectively, with 9 bases between them. The CDR3: CASSGSGDTEAFF. The CDR3 nucleotides read TGTGCCAGCAGTGGATCGGGGGACACTGAAGCTTTCTTT.

This clone was observed a few times. The chain employs TRBV29-1 and TRBJ1-2; D perhaps matches TRBD1 (6 bases). The CDR3 has 13 amino acids. CDR1 is SQVTM and CDR2 is ANQGSEA in the germline V gene. V was cut by 7 bases and J by 5 bases, with 17 bases left in between. The CDR3 is CSARLGDKYGYTF. CDR3 bases: TGCAGCGCTCGGCTGGGGGACAAATATGGCTACACCTTC.

This clone was detected only once. The chain joins TRBV5-5 to TRBJ2-4; 8 nucleotides match TRBD2. The V gene's germline CDR1 is SGHKS and CDR2 YYEKEE (reference sequence). V was clipped by 2 bases and J by 8 bases; unmatched bases: 6. The CDR3 length is 14 residues. The CDR3: CASSFFGGADIQYF. The CDR3 DNA follows: TGTGCCAGCAGCTTTTTCGGGGGGGCTGACATTCAGTACTTC.

The chain employs TRBV28 and TRBJ1-3; no clear D gene. Trimming took 7 bases from V and 5 from J, leaving 6 bases between them. CDR3 length: 11 residues. The germline gives CDR1 MDHEN, CDR2 SYDVKM. The CDR3 protein is CASKSRNTIYF. The CDR3 DNA reads as TGTGCCAGCAAAAGCAGAAACACCATATATTTT.

The genes are TRBV10-2 and TRBJ2-7; the match to TRBD2 covers 7 bases. The CDR3 contains 13 residues. J gave up 7 bases and V 4 bases, and 7 bases lay outside the gene matches. Germline V gives CDR1 WSHSY, CDR2 SAAADI. In nucleotides, the CDR3 is TGCGCCAGCAGTGCCGCCGGGAGGAGGGAGCAGTACTTC. Protein sequence: CASSAAGRREQYF.

This rearrangement joins TRBV7-9 to TRBJ1-1, with 8 bases that match TRBD1. V shed 7 bases and J 10 bases; nucleotides not matched to a gene: 20. This CDR3 contains 16 residues. Germline assignment: CDR1 SEHNR and CDR2 FQNEAQ (reference sequence). The CDR3, as DNA: TGTGCCAGCACCTTGCTCGCCGTGGACAGGGACGGGCGAGCTTTCTTT. This sequence encodes CASTLLAVDRDGRAFF.

The chain joins TRBV6-5 to TRBJ1-2, with a tentative D call TRBD1 (6 bases). Trimming removed 5 bases from V and 4 bases from J, with 8 bases in between. Germline lookup yields CDR1 MNHEY and CDR2 SVGAGI. The CDR3 consists of 12 residues. Written as DNA, the CDR3 is TGTGCCAGCAGTACAGGGTTCTATGGCTACACCTTC. The encoded protein is CASSTGFYGYTF.

The CDR3 bases are TGTGCCAGCAGTTACCTTTCAGGGACTAGCGGCTACAATGAGCAGTTCTTC. This codes for CASSYLSGTSGYNEQFF. The chain joins TRBV28 to TRBJ2-1; 11 nucleotides align to TRBD2. The CDR3 contains 17 residues. Per the germline V gene, CDR1 is MDHEN and CDR2 is SYDVKM. V lost 4 bases and J lost 3; bases outside the gene matches: 8.

The rearrangement joins TRBV6-6 to TRBJ2-3; 8 nucleotides align to TRBD1. Germline V gives CDR1 MNHNY, CDR2 SVGAGI (reference sequence). The CDR3 is 16 residues long. Trimming at V came to 10 bases and at J to 4 bases, leaving 16 bases not matched to a gene. The CDR3 DNA follows: TGTGCCATCACCCTCCGGGACAGGTATCATGCAGATACGCAGTATTTT. This sequence encodes CAITLRDRYHADTQYF.

This clone has only a few counts. This chain joins TRBV6-6 and TRBJ2-2; TRBD1 matches 9 bases. The CDR3 is 13 amino acids. Germline CDR1 reads MNHNY; CDR2 reads SVGAGI (reference sequence). V was pared by 7 bases and J by 5 bases, with 2 bases of the junction left unmatched. In DNA form, the CDR3 reads TGTGCCAGCAAGACAGGGGGAACCGGGGAGCTGTTTTTT. This translates into CASKTGGTGELFF.

The V gene is TRBV7-3, the J gene TRBJ2-7, with 8 nucleotides matching TRBD1. CDR3 size: 14 residues. Germline assignment: CDR1 SGHTA and CDR2 FQGTGA. J was trimmed by 2 bases and V by 5 bases; bases with no gene match: 5. The chain's CDR3 is CASSQDRGPYEQYF. CDR3 in DNA: TGTGCCAGCAGCCAAGACAGGGGCCCCTACGAGCAGTACTTC.

The V gene is TRBV19, the J gene TRBJ2-5; D unclear. V was cut by 6 bases and J by 1 base, with 15 bases left in between. The CDR3 is 15 amino acids. Looked up from germline, CDR1 is LNHDA and CDR2 is SQIVND (reference sequence). DNA for the CDR3: TGTGCCAGTAGAGAGTTTGGCAGCGCCCAAGAGACCCAGTACTTC. It encodes CASREFGSAQETQYF.

The CDR3 here is CASSETAWAGNEQFF. The DNA of the CDR3 is TGCGCCAGCAGTGAAACAGCCTGGGCCGGTAATGAGCAGTTCTTC. V and J are TRBV10-1 and TRBJ2-1, with no clear D. This CDR3 contains 15 residues. V was clipped by 3 bases and J by 7 bases, with 16 bases between them. Germline values: CDR1 WNHNN, CDR2 SYGVQD (reference sequence).

The chain couples TRBV2 to TRBJ1-5, with a weak D call TRBD1 (6 bases). Between the trimmed V and J ends, which lost 6 bases and 0 bases, there was a span of 12 bases. This CDR3 has 15 residues. Germline lookup yields CDR1 SNHLY and CDR2 FYNNEI. The CDR3 reads CASSLRDISNQPQHF. CDR3 sequence (DNA): TGTGCCAGCAGCCTCCGGGACATTAGCAATCAGCCCCAGCATTTT. The variable domain in full, with the rest retrieved from reference TRBV2 and TRBJ1-5, is EPEVTQTPSHQVTQMGQEVILRCVPISNHLYFYWYRQILGQKVEFLVSFYNNEISEKSEIFDDQFSVERPDGSNFTLKIRSTKLEDSAMYFCASSLRDISNQPQHFGDGTRLSIL.

The V call is TRBV11-3, the J call TRBJ2-3; 7 positions agree with TRBD2. Germline V CDR1 and CDR2: SGHNT, YENEEA. The CDR3 contains 15 residues. The junction had 7 bases not matched to a gene; V was cut back by 5 bases and J by 2 bases. CDR3 in amino acids: CASSPGGSFTDTQYF. CDR3 nucleotides: TGTGCCAGCAGCCCCGGGGGGTCCTTCACAGATACGCAGTATTTT.

The rearrangement uses TRBV4-1 and TRBJ2-2, with D tentatively TRBD1 (5 bases). The V gene lost 4 bases and the J gene lost 6 bases, with 12 bases spanning the gap. Germline V lookup: CDR1 MGHRA, CDR2 YSYEKL. The CDR3 loop spans 14 amino acids. CDR3 coding DNA: TGCGCCAGCAGCCTGACAGACCTTCCCGGGGAGCTGTTTTTT. Its protein product is CASSLTDLPGELFF.